This TCR beta chain derives from a study of control samples from healthy donors and cancer patients. Sequencing was performed with immunoSEQ multiplex PCR; in TCRdb, only in-frame clones are kept and a portion is missing. The table lists tens of thousands of clones, more than 85% of them singletons. V was trimmed by 1 base and J by 6 bases, leaving 7 bases between them. The length of the CDR3 is 13 residues. Germline V gene lookup returns CDR1 MDHEN and CDR2 SYDVKM. V usage is TRBV28 and J usage is TRBJ1-5; the D is unclear. The sequence was collected from a woman aged 50 to 60 in good health. Sequencing was carried out using blood. DNA for the CDR3: TGTGCCAGCAGTTTATCCCGTCGTCAGCCCCAGCATTTT. It encodes CASSLSRRQPQHF.